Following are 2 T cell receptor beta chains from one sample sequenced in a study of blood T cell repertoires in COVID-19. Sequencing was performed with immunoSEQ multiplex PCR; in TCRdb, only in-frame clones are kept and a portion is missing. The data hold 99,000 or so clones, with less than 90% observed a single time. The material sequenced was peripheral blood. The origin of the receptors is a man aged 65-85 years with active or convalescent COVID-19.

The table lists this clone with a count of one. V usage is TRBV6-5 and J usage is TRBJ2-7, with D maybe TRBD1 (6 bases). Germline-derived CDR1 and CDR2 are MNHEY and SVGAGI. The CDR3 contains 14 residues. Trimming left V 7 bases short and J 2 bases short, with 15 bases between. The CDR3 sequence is CASTATGQTYEQYF. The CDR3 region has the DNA TGTGCCAGCACCGCCACCGGACAGACCTACGAGCAGTACTTC.

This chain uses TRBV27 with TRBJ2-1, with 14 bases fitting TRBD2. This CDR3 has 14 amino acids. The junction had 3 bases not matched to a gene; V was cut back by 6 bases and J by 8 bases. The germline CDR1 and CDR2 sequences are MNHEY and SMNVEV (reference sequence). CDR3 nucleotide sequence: TGTGCCAGCAGGAAGACTAGCGGGGGGGATGAGCAGTTCTTC. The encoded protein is CASRKTSGGDEQFF.